These 14 T cell receptor beta chains were all obtained from the same sample, sequenced in a study of T cells in Graves' hyperthyroidism and ophthalmopathy. There were TCR beta CDR3 regions amplified from RNA transcripts. The TCR CDR3 first-round RT-PCR relied on the HTBI primer set. TCRdb used MiXCR to reprocess the multiplex PCR reads, holding one entry per CDR3 protein. The sample shows 200,000 to 250,000 distinct CDR3 sequences, around 24% of them seen only once. Sample: blood. The receptors stem from a woman in her forties with Graves' ophthalmopathy.

This clonotype appeared many times. The chain carries TRBV11-1 and TRBJ2-7; the D gene is possibly TRBD2 (6 bases). V lost 2 bases and J 2 bases, leaving 13 bases between the germline ends. The germline V gene has CDR1 SGHAT and CDR2 FQDESV (reference sequence). This CDR3 has 15 amino acids. CDR3 sequence reads: CASSLLAANAYEQYF. The CDR3 DNA reads TGTGCCAGCAGCTTATTAGCGGCGAATGCCTACGAGCAGTACTTC.

This clonotype was seen ten or more times. This may come from a read error, since a much larger clone is one base off. The rearrangement joins TRBV28 to TRBJ2-4, with 11 bases aligning to TRBD2. The CDR3 has 15 amino acids. Germline V gene data show CDR1 as MDHEN and CDR2 as SYDVKM. V shed 2 bases, J shed 9 bases, and the junction held 6 bases outside the gene matches. CDR3 DNA: TGTGCCAGCAGTTTAGTGGGACTAGCGGTAAGCATTCAGTACTTC. Protein: CASSLVGLAVSIQYF.

This clonotype was detected many times. The chain is built from TRBV12-3 or TRBV12-4 and TRBJ2-5; D could derive from TRBD1 or TRBD2 (5 bases each). V lost 1 base and J 3 bases, leaving 15 bases between the germline ends. This CDR3 has 16 residues. The CDR3 nucleotides are TGTGCCAGCAGTTTAGGGTTTCTCGGGACGGAAGAGACCCAGTACTTC. Amino acid sequence: CASSLGFLGTEETQYF.

The chain has TRBV2 and TRBJ2-7; D perhaps matches TRBD1 (6 bases). Germline V gene data show CDR1 as SNHLY and CDR2 as FYNNEI. The CDR3 runs 12 residues. Trimming took off 4 bases at V and 9 bases at J, with 13 bases between the two ends. This CDR3 reads CASSGDTSPQYF. In DNA form, the CDR3 reads TGTGCCAGCAGTGGGGACACCTCTCCGCAGTACTTC.

This clonotype was seen ten or more times. The chain joins TRBV20-1 to TRBJ1-2; D call uncertain. The CDR3 loop spans 12 amino acids. Trimming left V 0 bases short and J 0 bases short, with 2 bases between. Germline values: CDR1 DFQATT, CDR2 SNEGSKA (reference sequence). The DNA of the CDR3 is TGCAGTGCTAGAGAGGCTAACTATGGCTACACCTTC. This sequence encodes CSAREANYGYTF.

This clonotype occurred many times. Germline and junction disagree at one end, which may indicate a read error. The V call is TRBV4-1, the J call TRBJ1-2, with D perhaps matching TRBD1 (5 bases). The CDR3 runs 15 residues. Germline loops: CDR1 MGHRA, CDR2 YSYEKL. The CDR3 nucleotides are TGCGCCAGCAGACAAGATATCAGGGCTACGGCGGGCTACACCTTC. It encodes CASRQDIRATAGYTF.

The chain carries TRBV20-1 and TRBJ2-7; 9 bases are a match to TRBD1. CDR3 length: 12 amino acids. Germline loops: CDR1 DFQATT, CDR2 SNEGSKA (reference sequence). This chain's CDR3 is CMGTGSSLEQYF. CDR3 coding DNA: TGCATGGGGACAGGGTCCTCTCTCGAGCAGTACTTC.

This chain links TRBV6-1 with TRBJ1-1; tentative D call: TRBD1 (5 bases). Germline CDR1 MNHNS, CDR2 SASEGT. The CDR3 runs 14 residues. The germline V and J ends were trimmed by 6 bases and 1 base, with 12 bases remaining between them. The CDR3 sequence is CASRIGTGNTEAFF. The CDR3 DNA reads as TGTGCCAGCAGAATTGGGACGGGGAACACTGAAGCTTTCTTT.

This clonotype came up many times. The chain's CDR3 is CASTKSTADYGYTF. The CDR3 DNA reads TGTGCCAGCACTAAAAGTACAGCGGACTATGGCTACACCTTC. The V call is TRBV5-5, the J call TRBJ1-2, with no clear D. The V end lost 6 bases, the J end lost 3 bases, and 15 bases lay between the germline ends. From germline, CDR1 is SGHKS and CDR2 YYEKEE (reference sequence). The CDR3 runs 14 residues. Looking up the rest from reference TRBV5-5 and TRBJ1-2 gives the full variable domain: DAGVTQSPTHLIKTRGQQVTLRCSPISGHKSVSWYQQVLGQGPQFIFQYYEKEERGRGNFPDRFSARQFPNYSSELNVNALLLGDSALYLCASTKSTADYGYTFGSGTRLTVV.

This clonotype has at least ten counts. The chain joins TRBV29-1 to TRBJ2-7, with a weak D call TRBD1 (5 bases). The CDR3 consists of 13 residues. Germline V gives CDR1 SQVTM, CDR2 ANQGSEA. Trimming removed 4 bases at V and 0 bases at J, with 10 bases between. The CDR3 bases are TGCAGCGTTGGGGCGGACAACTCCTACGAGCAGTACTTC. It translates to CSVGADNSYEQYF.

This clonotype was counted at least ten times. A much larger clone lies a single base off, so this may be a read error. This CDR3 fails to terminate in the conserved phenylalanine or tryptophan, so it likely reflects a read error. The J gene is TRBJ1-5, the V gene TRBV28; D is ambiguous. The V and J ends lost 4 bases and 8 bases respectively, with 21 bases between them. The CDR3 loop spans 16 amino acids. Germline CDR1 and CDR2: MDHEN and SYDVKM. The DNA of the CDR3 is TGTGCCAGCAGTTCCTCTTTCGGGGTCGGCGGGGAGCCCCAGCATCTT. Amino acids: CASSSSFGVGGEPQHL.

The chain is built from TRBV6-4 and TRBJ2-7; TRBD1 matches 9 bases. The CDR3 runs 14 residues. Germline V CDR1 and CDR2: MRHNA, SNTAGT. Trimming at V came to 7 bases and at J to 1 base, leaving 5 bases not matched to a gene. The CDR3 nucleotides are TGTGCCAGCACGGGACAGGGATGGTCCTACGAGCAGTACTTC. Amino acid sequence: CASTGQGWSYEQYF.

The rearrangement uses TRBV20-1 and TRBJ2-7, with TRBD2 matching over 10 bases. V gave up 5 bases and J gave up 9 bases; unmatched junction bases: 10. CDR1 is DFQATT, CDR2 SNEGSKA, per germline (reference sequence). This CDR3 is built from 13 residues. The CDR3 DNA is TGCAGTGCTGGGGGTACTAGCGGGACCCGGCAGTACTTC. This codes for CSAGGTSGTRQYF.

There are a few counts of this clonotype. The rearrangement uses TRBV6-1 and TRBJ2-7, with D perhaps TRBD2 (6 bases). Germline V gene sequence: CDR1 MNHNS, CDR2 SASEGT. CDR3 length: 14 residues. Trimming pared 10 bases from V and 0 bases from J, leaving 16 bases between. The CDR3 is CATRLGRSSYEQYF. CDR3 nucleotides: TGTGCCACCCGACTAGGCCGAAGCTCCTACGAGCAGTACTTC.